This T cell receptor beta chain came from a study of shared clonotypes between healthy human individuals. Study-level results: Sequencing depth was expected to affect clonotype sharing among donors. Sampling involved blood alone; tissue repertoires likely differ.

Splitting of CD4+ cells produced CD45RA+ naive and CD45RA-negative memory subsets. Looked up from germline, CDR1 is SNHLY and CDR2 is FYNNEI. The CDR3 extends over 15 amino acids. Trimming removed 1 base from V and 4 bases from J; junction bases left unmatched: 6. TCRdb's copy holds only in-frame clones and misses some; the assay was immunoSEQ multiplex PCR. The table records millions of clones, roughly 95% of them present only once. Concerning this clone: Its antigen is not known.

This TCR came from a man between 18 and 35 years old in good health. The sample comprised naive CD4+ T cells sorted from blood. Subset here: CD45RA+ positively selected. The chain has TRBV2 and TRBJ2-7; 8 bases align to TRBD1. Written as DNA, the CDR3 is TGTGCCAGCAGTGAAGTGTGGCAGGGGGCGTACGAGCAGTACTTC. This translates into CASSEVWQGAYEQYF.